This T cell receptor (beta chain) was identified during a study of T-cell memory formation after mild COVID-19. General study findings and limits: Cross-reactive memory apparently joined, as some responding clones appeared in pre-infection memory.

CDR1 is SGHRS and CDR2 is YFSETQ in the germline V gene. The CDR3 totals 16 residues. J was trimmed by 4 bases and V by 4 bases; bases with no gene match: 7. TCRdb ran MiXCR on the 5' RACE reads and lists one entry per CDR3 protein. The data hold some 210,000 distinct CDR3 sequences, with about 10% observed a single time. This clonotype was found many times. No antigen is known for it. The chain has TRBV5-1 and TRBJ2-2, with 10 bases aligning to TRBD1. Sequences were obtained from PBMCs or a T cell subset sorted from them (not recorded which). The sequence came from a man aged 18-30 years who had mild COVID-19 (a few samples of this study predate the infection). Cell type and time point are not known. CDR3 protein: CASSTRQGAATGELFF. The CDR3 DNA reads as TGCGCCAGCAGCACGCGACAGGGGGCGGCCACCGGGGAGCTGTTTTTT.